The 22 T cell receptor beta chains below come from one sample, sequenced in a study of shared clonotypes between healthy human individuals. Repertoires were generated with immunoSEQ multiplex PCR, while TCRdb's copy carries only in-frame clones and drops some. The sample carries about 460,000 clones, approximately 80% recorded once. The sequencing sample was made of PBMCs. The receptor source for this set is a woman between 40 and 55 years old in good health. Some clones in this sample may be carry-over from other donors' samples.

This chain links TRBV7-9 with TRBJ1-2, with 10 positions matching TRBD1. V shed 5 bases, J shed 2 bases, and the junction held 8 bases outside the gene matches. CDR1 is SEHNR, CDR2 FQNEAQ, per germline (reference sequence). The CDR3 loop spans 16 amino acids. CDR3 sequence: CASSVERQGANYGYTF. The CDR3, as DNA: TGTGCCAGCAGCGTAGAACGACAGGGGGCAAACTATGGCTACACCTTC. Looking up the rest from reference TRBV7-9 and TRBJ1-2 gives the full variable domain: DTGVSQNPRHKITKRGQNVTFRCDPISEHNRLYWYRQTLGQGPEFLTYFQNEAQLEKSRLLSDRFSAERPKGSFSTLEIQRTEQGDSAMYLCASSVERQGANYGYTFGSGTRLTVV.

The table lists this clone with a few counts. V and J are TRBV7-9 and TRBJ1-4; D may be TRBD1 (5 bases). CDR1 and CDR2 (germline): SEHNR, FQNEAQ (reference sequence). This CDR3 contains 16 residues. Trimming removed 4 bases at V and 0 bases at J, with 12 bases between. CDR3 protein: CASSSRDPATNEKLFF. As DNA, the CDR3 is TGTGCCAGCAGCTCTCGGGACCCTGCAACTAATGAAAAACTGTTTTTT.

V is TRBV28 and J is TRBJ1-1; D uncertain. The CDR3 consists of 12 residues. Germline V gene data show CDR1 as MDHEN and CDR2 as SYDVKM. Trimming took 4 bases from V and 8 from J, leaving 11 bases between them. This CDR3 reads CASSSNAREAFF. CDR3 nucleotide sequence: TGTGCCAGCAGTTCCAATGCCAGAGAAGCTTTCTTT.

Concerning this clone itself: The junction shows a germline mismatch at one end, possibly a read error. The chain combines TRBV6-6 with TRBJ1-2; 9 bases map to TRBD1. CDR1 and CDR2 (germline): MNHNY, SVGAGI (reference sequence). The CDR3 totals 15 residues. The CDR3 sequence is CASTPPPPGTGLVSF. The CDR3 DNA reads TGTGCCAGCACACCACCGCCGCCAGGGACAGGGCTCGTTTCCTTC.

This clone has ten or more counts. The V and J genes are TRBV7-7 and TRBJ2-5; 7 bases match TRBD2. With V trimmed by 1 base and J by 5 bases, 7 bases remained unmatched. The germline CDR1 and CDR2 sequences are SSHAT and FNYEAQ (reference sequence). CDR3 size: 15 residues. CDR3 nucleotides: TGTGCCAGCAGCTTAGGAGCAGCGGGACGTGAGACCCAGTACTTC. Translation: CASSLGAAGRETQYF.

In the case of this clone: This may be a read error, as it is one base from a much larger clone. V and J are TRBV11-2 and TRBJ2-1, with D possibly TRBD2 on 5 matching bases. There are 12 residues in the CDR3. Per the germline V gene, CDR1 is SGHAT and CDR2 is FQNNGV. For the CDR3, the DNA is TGTGCACAACGTTTCGGGAACAGTGAGCAGTTCTTC. Amino acid sequence: CAQRFGNSEQFF.

This clone has just a few counts. V is TRBV30 and J is TRBJ2-5; 11 bases are a match to TRBD2. Germline CDR1 is GTSNPN and CDR2 is SVGIG (reference sequence). The CDR3 runs 15 residues. The trim removed 3 bases at V and 4 bases at J, leaving 7 bases unmatched. In DNA form, the CDR3 reads TGTGCCTGGAGCTCCTTAGGACTAGCGGGAGAGACCCAGTACTTC. The encoded protein is CAWSSLGLAGETQYF.

V is TRBV7-9 and J is TRBJ2-7; 8 positions match TRBD2. The CDR3 extends over 15 amino acids. CDR1 and CDR2 (germline): SEHNR, FQNEAQ (reference sequence). V gave up 5 bases and J gave up 1 base; unmatched junction bases: 7. CDR3 nucleotides: TGTGCCAGCAGCGTATCACTAGCGGCTTCCTACGAGCAGTACTTC. It codes for CASSVSLAASYEQYF.

The J gene is TRBJ1-4, the V gene TRBV27; TRBD1 matches at 12 bases. The trim removed 2 bases at V and 8 bases at J, leaving 6 bases unmatched. Germline V CDR1 and CDR2: MNHEY, SMNVEV (reference sequence). The CDR3 runs to 16 residues. The CDR3 protein is CASSLGRDRGREKLFF. CDR3 bases: TGTGCCAGCAGTTTAGGCCGGGACAGGGGGCGCGAAAAACTGTTTTTT.

The V call is TRBV5-6, the J call TRBJ1-1; possibly TRBD1 for D (5 bases). CDR3 size: 13 residues. With 5 bases removed from V and 2 bases from J, the gap between germline ends came to 10 bases. Looked up from germline, CDR1 is SGHDT and CDR2 is YYEEEE. As DNA, the CDR3 is TGTGCCAGCAGTTTCGACAGTAACACTGAAGCTTTCTTT. Its protein is CASSFDSNTEAFF.

The J gene is TRBJ2-1, the V gene TRBV6-5, with 9 positions matching TRBD1. V dropped 6 bases and J dropped 11; count of bases not matched to a gene: 11. The CDR3 has 14 amino acids. Germline CDR1 and CDR2: MNHEY and SVGAGI. The DNA for the CDR3 is TGTGCCAGCAGCCCCGGGACAGGGTTTATGAAGCAGTTCTTC. Translation gives CASSPGTGFMKQFF.

V usage is TRBV29-1 and J usage is TRBJ1-1, with TRBD1 identical over 9 bases. The CDR3 consists of 13 residues. Germline-derived CDR1 and CDR2 are SQVTM and ANQGSEA. V was clipped by 7 bases and J by 4 bases; unmatched bases: 7. The DNA for the CDR3 is TGCAGCGGGGGAGACAGGGGGTTCACTGAAGCTTTCTTT. It yields the protein CSGGDRGFTEAFF.

By share, this clone counts as medium-sized (0.01 to 0.1%). Distinct nucleotide sequences in the sample also encode this CDR3. The chain links TRBV7-9 to TRBJ1-2; 7 nucleotides line up with TRBD1. Germline assignment: CDR1 SEHNR and CDR2 FQNEAQ (reference sequence). The junction had 11 bases not matched to a gene; V was cut back by 5 bases and J by 14 bases. The CDR3 totals 12 residues. CDR3 amino acids: CASSTSWDRKTF. The CDR3 DNA sequence: TGTGCCAGCAGCACTAGCTGGGACAGAAAGACCTTC.

Only one count was recorded for this clone. This likely stems from a read error, as it lies one base from a far larger clone. The same CDR3 arises from other DNA sequences in this sample as well. The CDR3: CATGRVGQPQHF. CDR3 DNA: TGCGCCACCGGGCGGGTTGGCCAGCCCCAGCATTTT. The V gene is TRBV15, the J gene TRBJ1-5; no reliable D call. The CDR3 is 12 amino acids. Germline CDR1 reads LNHNV; CDR2 reads YYDKDF (reference sequence).

Here the CDR3 reads CASTESLGEQFF. CDR3 DNA: TGTGCCAGCACCGAATCCCTGGGTGAGCAGTTCTTC. V and J are TRBV7-9 and TRBJ2-1; unclear D gene. CDR3 length equals 12 residues. The V gene lost 7 bases and the J gene lost 9 bases, with 13 bases spanning the gap. The germline CDR1 and CDR2 sequences are SEHNR and FQNEAQ (reference sequence).

A word on this clone: A much larger clone differs by one base, so this may be a read error. The chain carries TRBV5-1 and TRBJ2-7; D is perhaps TRBD1 or TRBD2 (6 bases each). V shed 0 bases and J shed 9 bases, with 22 bases lying between them. This CDR3 is built from 16 residues. From germline, CDR1 is SGHRS and CDR2 YFSETQ. CDR3 amino acids: CASSLGASGARNGQYF. DNA for the CDR3: TGCGCCAGCAGCTTGGGGGCCTCGGGGGCGCGGAACGGGCAGTACTTC.

V gene TRBV9 combines with J gene TRBJ2-3; 7 nucleotides align to TRBD1. The CDR3 covers 16 residues. The V and J ends lost 0 bases and 3 bases, in that order; junction bases with no gene match: 7. The V gene's germline CDR1 is SGDLS and CDR2 YYNGEE. The CDR3 nucleotides read TGTGCCAGCAGCGTAGGGCTACAGGGGTTAACAGATACGCAGTATTTT. Protein sequence: CASSVGLQGLTDTQYF.

The rearrangement links TRBV5-1 to TRBJ2-3; 8 nucleotides agree with TRBD1. Germline CDR1 SGHRS, CDR2 YFSETQ. There are 14 residues in the CDR3. Trimming cost V 3 bases and J 10 bases; bases outside gene matches: 10. The CDR3 DNA is TGCGCCAGCAGCTCCGGGACAGGAGGTGTCGCGCAGTATTTT. Translated: CASSSGTGGVAQYF. The variable domain in full, completed from reference TRBV5-1 and TRBJ2-3, reads KAGVTQTPRYLIKTRGQQVTLSCSPISGHRSVSWYQQTPGQGLQFLFEYFSETQRNKGNFPGRFSGRQFSNSRSEMNVSTLELGDSALYLCASSSGTGGVAQYFGPGTRLTVL.

A note on this clone: Mismatch with germline at one junction end may stem from a read error. CDR3 sequence: CASSFGGSRTDTQYF. CDR3 bases: TGTGCTAGCAGCTTCGGCGGGAGTAGGACAGATACGCAGTATTTT. This chain uses TRBV7-7 with TRBJ2-3; 7 nucleotides agree with TRBD2. The CDR3 consists of 15 residues. The germline V gene has CDR1 SSHAT and CDR2 FNYEAQ (reference sequence).

This clone appeared a single time. The chain employs TRBV7-9 and TRBJ1-5; 11 nucleotides line up with TRBD1. The CDR3 runs 15 residues. J gave up 8 bases and V 4 bases, and 7 bases lay outside the gene matches. Germline-derived CDR1 and CDR2 are SEHNR and FQNEAQ (reference sequence). CDR3 sequence reads: CASSSGQGGNEPQHF. The CDR3 DNA reads TGTGCCAGCAGCTCGGGACAGGGGGGGAATGAGCCCCAGCATTTT.

On this clone: This is likely an artifact of a read error, given a far larger clone one base away. Other DNA variants within this sample encode the same CDR3. The V gene is TRBV30, the J gene TRBJ1-1; D is undetermined. Germline V CDR1 and CDR2: GTSNPN, SVGIG (reference sequence). The CDR3 is 11 amino acids. The CDR3 DNA follows: TGTGCCTGGATTACTTACACTGAAGCCTTCTTT. It is translated as CAWITYTEAFF.

The chain couples TRBV4-1 to TRBJ2-1; the match to TRBD2 covers 9 bases. The CDR3 has 15 amino acids. V was pared by 2 bases and J by 9 bases, with 8 bases of the junction left unmatched. CDR1 is MGHRA and CDR2 is YSYEKL in the germline V gene. The CDR3 nucleotides are TGCGCCAGCAGCCAAATGCGGGAGGGCCTTGCTGAGCAGTTCTTC. Protein sequence: CASSQMREGLAEQFF.